This T cell receptor beta chain was observed in a study of Graves' ophthalmopathy and Graves' hyperthyroidism. General study results and limits: Blood samples also showed most expanded thyroid clonotypes exceeding 0.001 frequency.

On this clonotype: Its antigen is still unknown. A read error is possible here, since a much larger clone lies one base away.

Other autoimmune diseases, uncontrolled infections, pregnancy or lactation led to the exclusion of patients. A diagnosis was made from clinical symptoms together with serum thyroxine, TRAb, thyroid ultrasound and orbital computed tomography. Amplification from RNA transcripts yielded the TCR beta CDR3 regions. RT-PCR with HTBI primers came first, then second-round multiplex PCR. TCRdb analysed the multiplex PCR reads with MiXCR anew, one entry per CDR3 protein. The sample includes 500,000 to 600,000 distinct CDR3 sequences, roughly 40% seen only once; the top ten take less than 4.5%. Germline loops: CDR1 SGHRS, CDR2 YFSETQ. The CDR3 loop spans 17 amino acids.

Input material: peripheral blood or thyroid tissue (not recorded which). The V gene is TRBV5-1, the J gene TRBJ1-4; D is uncertain. The sequence was collected from an adult man with Graves' hyperthyroidism. CDR3 region: CASSFKPANGGDEKLSF. The DNA of the CDR3 is TGCGCCAGCAGCTTCAAACCAGCGAACGGCGGGGATGAAAAACTGTCTTTT.